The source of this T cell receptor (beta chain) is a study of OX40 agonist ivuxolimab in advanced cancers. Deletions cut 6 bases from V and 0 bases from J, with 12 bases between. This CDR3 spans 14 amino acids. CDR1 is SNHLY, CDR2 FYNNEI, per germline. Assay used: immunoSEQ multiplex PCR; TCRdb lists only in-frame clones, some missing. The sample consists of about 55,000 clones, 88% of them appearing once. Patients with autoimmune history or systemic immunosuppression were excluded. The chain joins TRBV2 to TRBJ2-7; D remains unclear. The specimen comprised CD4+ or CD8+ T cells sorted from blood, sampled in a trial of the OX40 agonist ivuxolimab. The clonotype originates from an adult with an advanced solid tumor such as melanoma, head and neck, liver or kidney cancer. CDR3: CASRSKGTSYEQYF. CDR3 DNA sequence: TGTGCCAGCAGATCGAAGGGCACCTCCTACGAGCAGTACTTC.